This TCR beta chain derives from a study of long-term antiretroviral therapy in people with HIV. The overall study: Specimens dating back about a decade before the 2015 immediate-ART recommendation are the oldest included. Findings and caveats of the study: Dominating the repertoire at all time points were the clones that expanded before ART. Controls exceeded HIV repertoires in CDR3 length range.

Survey-level resolution applied to immunoSEQ assay v3.0. Generated by immunoSEQ multiplex PCR, the TCRdb table keeps only in-frame clones and is missing some. The sample gives about 17,000 clones, roughly 91% of which show up once; approximately 12% is in the top ten. Worth noting for this clone: The target antigen is unknown.

The receptor's source is a middle-aged man with HIV. Sequencing used unsorted PBMCs, obtained 6.9 years after starting antiretroviral therapy.

CDR3 nucleotides: TGTGCCAGCTCACCACAGAGACAGGCCCACGAGCAGTACTTC. This translates into CASSPQRQAHEQYF. The V gene is TRBV18, the J gene TRBJ2-7; weak D call: TRBD1 (6 bases). The germline V gene encodes CDR1 KGHSH and CDR2 LQKENI. The germline V and J ends were trimmed by 1 base and 5 bases, with 12 bases remaining between them. The CDR3 runs 14 residues.